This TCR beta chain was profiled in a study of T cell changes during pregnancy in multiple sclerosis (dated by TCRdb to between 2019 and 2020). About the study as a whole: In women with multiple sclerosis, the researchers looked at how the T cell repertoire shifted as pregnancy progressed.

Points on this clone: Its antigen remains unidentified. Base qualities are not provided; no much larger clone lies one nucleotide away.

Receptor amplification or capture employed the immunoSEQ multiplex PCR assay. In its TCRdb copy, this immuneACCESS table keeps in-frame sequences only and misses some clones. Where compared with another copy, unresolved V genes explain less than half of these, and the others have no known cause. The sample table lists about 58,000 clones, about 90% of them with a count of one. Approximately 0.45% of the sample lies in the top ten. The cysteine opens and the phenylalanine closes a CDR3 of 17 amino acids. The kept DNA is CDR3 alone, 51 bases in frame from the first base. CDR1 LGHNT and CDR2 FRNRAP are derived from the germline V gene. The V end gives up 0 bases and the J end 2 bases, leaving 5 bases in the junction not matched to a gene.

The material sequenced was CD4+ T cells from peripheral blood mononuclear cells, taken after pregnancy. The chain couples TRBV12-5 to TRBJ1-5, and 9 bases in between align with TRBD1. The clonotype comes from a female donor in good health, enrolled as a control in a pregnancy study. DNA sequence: TGTGCTAGTGGTTTGGTACTGACAGGGGGGGGCAATCAGCCCCAGCATTTT. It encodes CASGLVLTGGGNQPQHF.